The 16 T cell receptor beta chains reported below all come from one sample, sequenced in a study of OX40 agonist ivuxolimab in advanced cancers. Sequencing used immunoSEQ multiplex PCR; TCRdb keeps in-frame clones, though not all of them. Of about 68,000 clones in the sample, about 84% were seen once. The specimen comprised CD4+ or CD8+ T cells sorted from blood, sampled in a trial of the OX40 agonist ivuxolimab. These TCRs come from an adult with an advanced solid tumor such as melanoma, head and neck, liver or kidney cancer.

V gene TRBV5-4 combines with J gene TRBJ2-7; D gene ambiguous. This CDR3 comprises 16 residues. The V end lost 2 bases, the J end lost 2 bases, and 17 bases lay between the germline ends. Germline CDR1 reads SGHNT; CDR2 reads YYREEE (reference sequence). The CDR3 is CASSLGRGPTPYEQYF. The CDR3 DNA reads TGTGCCAGCAGCTTAGGTCGTGGGCCGACCCCCTACGAGCAGTACTTC. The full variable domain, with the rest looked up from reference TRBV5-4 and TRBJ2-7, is ETGVTQSPTHLIKTRGQQVTLRCSSQSGHNTVSWYQQALGQGPQFIFQYYREEENGRGNFPPRFSGLQFPNYSSELNVNALELDDSALYLCASSLGRGPTPYEQYFGPGTRLTVT.

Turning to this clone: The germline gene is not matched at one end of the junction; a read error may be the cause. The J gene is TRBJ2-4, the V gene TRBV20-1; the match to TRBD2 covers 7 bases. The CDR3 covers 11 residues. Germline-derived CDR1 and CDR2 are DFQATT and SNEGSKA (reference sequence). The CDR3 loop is CSASRSGGFHF. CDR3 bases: TGCAGTGCTAGTCGTTCGGGGGGATTTCACTTC.

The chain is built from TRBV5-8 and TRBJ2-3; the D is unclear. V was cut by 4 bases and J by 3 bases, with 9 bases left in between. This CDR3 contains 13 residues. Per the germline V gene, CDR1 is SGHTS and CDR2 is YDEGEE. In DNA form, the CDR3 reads TGTGCCAGCAGCCTCATGGAGACAGATACGCAGTATTTT. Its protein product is CASSLMETDTQYF.

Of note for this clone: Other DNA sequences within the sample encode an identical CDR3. CDR3 in amino acids: CASSPGQGNEKLFF. The CDR3 nucleotides read TGTGCCAGCTCTCCGGGACAGGGTAATGAAAAACTGTTTTTT. This chain joins TRBV18 and TRBJ1-4, with TRBD1 identical over 9 bases. This CDR3 region has 14 residues. The germline V gene encodes CDR1 KGHSH and CDR2 LQKENI. Germline trimming cut 6 bases from V and 4 bases from J; bases unmatched to any gene: 3.

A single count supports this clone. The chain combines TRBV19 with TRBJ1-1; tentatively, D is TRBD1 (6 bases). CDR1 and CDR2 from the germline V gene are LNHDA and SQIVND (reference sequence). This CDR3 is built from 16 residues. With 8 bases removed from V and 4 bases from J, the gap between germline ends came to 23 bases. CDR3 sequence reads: CASLRGEQGMGTEAFF. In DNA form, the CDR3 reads TGTGCCAGTCTCCGAGGGGAGCAGGGGATGGGCACTGAAGCTTTCTTT.

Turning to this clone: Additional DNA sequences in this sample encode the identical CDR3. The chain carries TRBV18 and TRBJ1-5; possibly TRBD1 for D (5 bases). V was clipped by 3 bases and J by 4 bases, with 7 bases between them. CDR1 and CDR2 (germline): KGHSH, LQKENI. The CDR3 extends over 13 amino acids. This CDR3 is CASSPGGNQPQHF. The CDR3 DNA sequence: TGTGCCAGCTCACCTGGGGGAAATCAGCCCCAGCATTTT.

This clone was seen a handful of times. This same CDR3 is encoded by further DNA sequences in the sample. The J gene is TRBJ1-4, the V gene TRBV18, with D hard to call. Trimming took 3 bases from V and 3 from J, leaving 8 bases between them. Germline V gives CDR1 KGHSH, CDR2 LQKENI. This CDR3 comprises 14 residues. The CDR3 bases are TGTGCCAGCTCACCTGGGAGCCCTAATGAAAAACTGTTTTTT. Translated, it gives CASSPGSPNEKLFF.

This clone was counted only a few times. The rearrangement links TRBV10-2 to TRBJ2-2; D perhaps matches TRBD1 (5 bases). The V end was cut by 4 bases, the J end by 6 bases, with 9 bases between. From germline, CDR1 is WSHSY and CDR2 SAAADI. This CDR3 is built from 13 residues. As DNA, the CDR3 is TGCGCCAGCAGTGTTACAGGTCCCGGGGAGCTGTTTTTT. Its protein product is CASSVTGPGELFF.

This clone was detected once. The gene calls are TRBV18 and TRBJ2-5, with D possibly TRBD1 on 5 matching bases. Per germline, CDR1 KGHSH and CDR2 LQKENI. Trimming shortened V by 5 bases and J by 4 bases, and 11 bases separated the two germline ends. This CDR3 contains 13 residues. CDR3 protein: CASSSRQPETQYF. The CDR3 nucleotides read TGTGCCAGCTCATCCAGACAGCCAGAGACCCAGTACTTC.

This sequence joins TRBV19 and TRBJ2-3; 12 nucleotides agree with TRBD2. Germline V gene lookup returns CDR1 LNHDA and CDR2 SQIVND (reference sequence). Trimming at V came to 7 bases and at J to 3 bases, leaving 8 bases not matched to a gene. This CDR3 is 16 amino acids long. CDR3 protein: CASKRTSGVTTDTQYF. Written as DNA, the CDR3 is TGTGCCAGTAAAAGGACTAGCGGGGTAACAACAGATACGCAGTATTTT.

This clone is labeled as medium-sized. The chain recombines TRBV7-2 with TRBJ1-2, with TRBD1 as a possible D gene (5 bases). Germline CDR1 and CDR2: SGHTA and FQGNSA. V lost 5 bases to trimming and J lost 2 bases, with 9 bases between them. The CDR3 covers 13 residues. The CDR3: CASSLGQNYGYTF. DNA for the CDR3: TGTGCCAGCAGCCTCGGACAAAACTATGGCTACACCTTC.

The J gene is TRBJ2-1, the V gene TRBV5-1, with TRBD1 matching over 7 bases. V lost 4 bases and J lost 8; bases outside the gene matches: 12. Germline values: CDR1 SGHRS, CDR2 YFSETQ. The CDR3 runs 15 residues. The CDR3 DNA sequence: TGCGCCAGCAGCCCCGGGACAGCCCCAGGCGATGAGCAGTTCTTC. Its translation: CASSPGTAPGDEQFF.

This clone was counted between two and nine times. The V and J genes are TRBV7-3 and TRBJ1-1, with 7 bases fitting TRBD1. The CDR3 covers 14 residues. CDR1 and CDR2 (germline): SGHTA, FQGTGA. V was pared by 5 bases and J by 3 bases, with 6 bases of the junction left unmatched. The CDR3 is CASSPGQEYTEAFF. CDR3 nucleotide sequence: TGTGCCAGCAGCCCCGGACAGGAATACACTGAAGCTTTCTTT.

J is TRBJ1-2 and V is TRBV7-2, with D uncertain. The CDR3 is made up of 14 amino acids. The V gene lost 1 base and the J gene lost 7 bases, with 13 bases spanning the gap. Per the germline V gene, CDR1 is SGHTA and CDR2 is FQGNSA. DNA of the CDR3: TGTGCCAGCAGCTTAGAACAGTCTGCGGGTGGCTACACCTTC. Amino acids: CASSLEQSAGGYTF.

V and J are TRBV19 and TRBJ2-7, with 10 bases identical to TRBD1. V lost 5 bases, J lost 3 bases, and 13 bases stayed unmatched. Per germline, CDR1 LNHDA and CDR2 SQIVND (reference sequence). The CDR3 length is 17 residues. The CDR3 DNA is TGTGCCAGTAGTCTAAGAACCCCCCGGGACAGGGGCTACGAGCAGTACTTC. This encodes CASSLRTPRDRGYEQYF.

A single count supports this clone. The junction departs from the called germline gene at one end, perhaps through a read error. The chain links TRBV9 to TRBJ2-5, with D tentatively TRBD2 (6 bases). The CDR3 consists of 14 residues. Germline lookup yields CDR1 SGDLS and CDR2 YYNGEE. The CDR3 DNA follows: TGTGCCAGCGGCGTGGGGGGACCCCCAGAGACCCAGTACTTC. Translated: CASGVGGPPETQYF. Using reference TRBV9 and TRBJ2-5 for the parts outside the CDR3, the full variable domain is DSGVTQTPKHLITATGQRVTLRCSPRSGDLSVYWYQQSLDQGLQFLIQYYNGEERAKGNILERFSAQQFPDLHSELNLSSLELGDSALYFCASGVGGPPETQYFGPGTRLLVL.